This is a list of T cell receptor beta chains from one sample in a study of Ad26.COV2.S vaccination and SARS-CoV-2 variants. Generated by immunoSEQ multiplex PCR, the TCRdb table keeps only in-frame clones and is missing some. Of fewer than 500,000 clones in the sample, about 88% were seen once. This sample comprised peripheral blood, obtained in a trial of Ad26.COV2.S vaccine versus placebo. The receptors shown here come from a person between 18 and 65 years old who received the Ad26.COV2.S COVID-19 vaccine or a placebo. CDR3s include the opening cysteine and the closing phenylalanine or tryptophan. The order of the fields is clone size, D gene, J gene, V gene, CDR3 protein, CDR3 DNA. The D gene is left open where the match is weak. Clone size is stated in some rows and not others, as once, few, many or a class when expanded.

>NA|TRBD2|TRBJ2-3|TRBV30
CAWNPGLVTDTQYF
TGTGCCTGGAACCCGGGACTAGTCACAGATACGCAGTATTTT
>NA|TRBD1|TRBJ1-4|TRBV4-1
CASSDGQGGRKLFF
TGCGCCAGCAGCGACGGACAGGGAGGAAGAAAACTGTTTTTT
>NA|TRBD1|TRBJ2-1|TRBV4-3
CASSPISMTGVEQFF
TGCGCCAGCAGCCCGATTTCGATGACAGGGGTCGAGCAGTTCTTC
>NA|NA|TRBJ2-1|TRBV28
CASSSPGRHEQFF
TGTGCCAGCAGTTCTCCGGGGCGGCATGAGCAGTTCTTC
>NA|TRBD1|TRBJ1-2|TRBV7-6
CASSKGQKSYGYTF
TGTGCCAGCAGCAAGGGACAGAAATCCTATGGCTACACCTTC
>NA|NA|TRBJ1-2|TRBV11-2
CASSSEEDGYTF
TGTGCCAGCAGTTCCGAGGAGGATGGCTACACCTTC
>NA|NA|TRBJ1-2|TRBV30
CAWAGNTYGYTF
TGTGCCTGGGCGGGGAATACCTATGGCTACACCTTC
>NA|NA|TRBJ1-5|TRBV5-1
CASSPDLGNQPQHF
TGCGCCAGCAGCCCCGACTTGGGCAATCAGCCCCAGCATTTT
>NA|NA|TRBJ2-5|TRBV2
CASSDGRAQETQYF
TGTGCCAGCAGTGACGGAAGGGCCCAAGAGACCCAGTACTTC
>NA|NA|TRBJ2-7|TRBV10-3
CAISTPTQGPIYEQYF
TGTGCCATCAGTACTCCGACCCAGGGGCCAATCTACGAGCAGTACTTC
>NA|TRBD1|TRBJ2-3|TRBV5-3
CARSLVAGRNTGGADTQYF
TGTGCCAGAAGCTTGGTCGCTGGGCGAAACACAGGGGGTGCAGATACGCAGTATTTT
>NA|NA|TRBJ2-5|TRBV28
CASRARGGGGGTQYF
TGTGCCAGCAGGGCAAGAGGTGGAGGGGGAGGGACCCAGTACTTC
>NA|NA|TRBJ1-1|TRBV7-9
CAIGEGWTEAFF
TGTGCCATAGGGGAGGGCTGGACTGAAGCTTTCTTT
>NA|TRBD2|TRBJ2-7|TRBV6-1
CASSDRGLGIYEQYF
TGTGCCAGCAGTGATCGCGGACTAGGAATCTACGAGCAGTACTTC
>NA|TRBD2|TRBJ2-5|TRBV10-3
CAARGGQETQYF
TGTGCCGCCCGGGGGGGGCAAGAGACCCAGTACTTC
>NA|TRBD1|TRBJ2-7|TRBV28
CASSSGTGIYEQYF
TGTGCCAGCAGTTCCGGGACAGGAATCTACGAGCAGTACTTC
>NA|NA|TRBJ1-1|TRBV12-3/TRBV12-4
CASSSGTNTEAFF
TGTGCCAGCAGTTCTGGGACGAACACTGAAGCTTTCTTT
>NA|NA|TRBJ1-2|TRBV7-2
CASSLVLGHNYYGYTF
TGTGCCAGCAGCTTAGTTTTGGGGCACAACTACTATGGCTACACCTTC
>NA|TRBD1|TRBJ1-6|TRBV2
CASSEGQYNSPLHF
TGTGCCAGCAGTGAGGGACAGTATAATTCACCCCTCCACTTT
>once|TRBD1|TRBJ2-1|TRBV4-1
CASSLRGQVGNEQFF
TGCGCCAGCAGCCTCAGGGGGCAGGTGGGCAATGAGCAGTTCTTC
>NA|NA|TRBJ1-1|TRBV10-3
CAISEYGGGTEAFF
TGTGCCATCAGTGAGTACGGGGGAGGCACTGAAGCTTTCTTT
>NA|NA|TRBJ2-1|TRBV9
CASSVDPGADNNEQFF
TGTGCCAGCAGCGTAGACCCGGGCGCCGATAACAATGAGCAGTTCTTC
>NA|NA|TRBJ2-1|TRBV18
CASSSGTPPNEQFF
TGTGCCAGCTCATCCGGGACCCCCCCCAATGAGCAGTTCTTC
>NA|TRBD1|TRBJ1-6|TRBV30
CAWSAGQGFNSPLHF
TGTGCCTGGAGTGCCGGACAGGGTTTTAATTCACCCCTCCACTTT
>NA|NA|TRBJ1-2|TRBV5-4
CATAPATGYGYTF
TGTGCCACAGCCCCCGCGACAGGCTATGGCTACACCTTC
>NA|NA|TRBJ2-3|TRBV18
CASSPPLGALRSDTQYF
TGTGCCAGCTCACCACCGTTAGGGGCATTGAGATCAGATACGCAGTATTTT
>NA|TRBD2|TRBJ2-5|TRBV24-1
CATSGGVGGMETQYF
TGTGCCACCAGTGGAGGAGTGGGGGGGATGGAGACCCAGTACTTC
>NA|TRBD2|TRBJ2-7|TRBV7-3
CASSSAGGEQYF
TGTGCCAGCAGTAGCGCGGGGGGCGAGCAGTACTTC
>NA|NA|TRBJ2-2|TRBV3-1/TRBV3-2
CASSPRSLNTGELFF
TGTGCCAGCAGCCCGCGTAGTCTTAACACCGGGGAGCTGTTTTTT
>NA|TRBD2|TRBJ2-3|TRBV5-1
CASLDGTRSTDTQYF
TGCGCCAGTCTTGATGGGACTAGGAGTACAGATACGCAGTATTTT
>NA|NA|TRBJ1-4|TRBV20-1
CSASAVGFDEKLFF
TGCAGTGCTAGTGCGGTGGGGTTTGACGAAAAACTGTTTTTT
>NA|TRBD1|TRBJ1-5|TRBV24-1
CATSDRAQQPQHF
TGTGCGACCTCGGACAGGGCACAGCAGCCCCAGCATTTT
>NA|TRBD1|TRBJ1-1|TRBV7-6
CASSFLTGGATEAFF
TGTGCCAGCAGCTTCCTCACAGGGGGCGCGACTGAAGCTTTCTTT
>once|TRBD1|TRBJ2-7|TRBV5-4
CASSSDRGLYEQYF
TGTGCCAGCAGTTCGGACAGGGGGCTCTACGAGCAGTACTTC
>once|NA|TRBJ1-2|TRBV28
CASSLPSPAYYGYTF
TGTGCCAGCAGTTTGCCCTCCCCAGCCTACTATGGCTACACCTTC
>NA|NA|TRBJ2-5|TRBV6-5
CASSYSNAGEVTQYF
TGTGCCAGCAGTTACTCCAACGCCGGAGAGGTGACCCAGTACTTC
>NA|NA|TRBJ2-3|TRBV5-5
CASSDTPTELDTQYF
TGTGCCAGCAGCGATACCCCTACAGAGCTGGATACGCAGTATTTT
>NA|TRBD2|TRBJ2-1|TRBV20-1
CSANWRGGLIF
TGCAGTGCTAACTGGCGGGGGGGCTTGATCTTC
>NA|NA|TRBJ2-7|TRBV5-1
CASSLDPPGRMMYYEQYF
TGCGCCAGCAGCTTGGACCCCCCCGGCCGTATGATGTACTACGAGCAGTACTTC
>NA|NA|TRBJ1-1|TRBV7-3
CASSWAANTEAFF
TGTGCCAGCAGCTGGGCAGCCAACACTGAAGCTTTCTTT
>NA|NA|TRBJ2-4|TRBV30
CAWSVNPGAAKNIQYF
TGTGCCTGGAGTGTCAACCCGGGGGCGGCCAAAAACATTCAGTACTTC
>NA|TRBD2|TRBJ2-2|TRBV7-2
CASRYRTSGGGMDTGELFF
TGTGCCAGCAGATACCGGACTAGCGGGGGAGGTATGGACACCGGGGAGCTGTTTTTT
>NA|NA|TRBJ1-2|TRBV3-1/TRBV3-2
CASSQLFRVGYGYTF
TGTGCCAGCAGCCAATTGTTCAGGGTTGGCTATGGCTACACCTTC
>NA|NA|TRBJ2-1|TRBV27
CASSFSSENEQFF
TGTGCCAGCAGTTTCAGCTCGGAGAATGAGCAGTTCTTC
>NA|NA|TRBJ1-1|TRBV7-9
CASKEREGSEAFF
TGTGCCAGCAAGGAGAGGGAAGGGTCTGAAGCTTTCTTT